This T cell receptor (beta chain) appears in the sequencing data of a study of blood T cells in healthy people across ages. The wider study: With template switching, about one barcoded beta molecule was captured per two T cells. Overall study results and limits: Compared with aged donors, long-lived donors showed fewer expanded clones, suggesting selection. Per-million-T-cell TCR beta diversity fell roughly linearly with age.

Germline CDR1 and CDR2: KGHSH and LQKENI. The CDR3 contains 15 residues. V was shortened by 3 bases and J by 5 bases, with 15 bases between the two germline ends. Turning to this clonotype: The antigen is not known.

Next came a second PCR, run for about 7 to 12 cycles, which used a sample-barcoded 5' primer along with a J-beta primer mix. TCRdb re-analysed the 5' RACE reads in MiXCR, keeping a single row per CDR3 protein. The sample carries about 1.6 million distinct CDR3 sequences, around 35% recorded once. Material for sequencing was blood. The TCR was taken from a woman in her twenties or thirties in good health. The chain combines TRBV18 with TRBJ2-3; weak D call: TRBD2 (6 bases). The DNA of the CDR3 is TGTGCCAGCTCACCGCTCACGGGAGTGAGAGATACGCAGTATTTT. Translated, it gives CASSPLTGVRDTQYF.